The 29 T cell receptor beta chains below all came from one sample that was sequenced in a study of OX40 agonist ivuxolimab in advanced cancers. This table comes from immunoSEQ multiplex PCR, and its TCRdb copy is limited to in-frame clones, with some not included. The table has some 96,000 clones, 75% to 95% seen once. The input for sequencing was CD4+ or CD8+ T cells sorted from blood, taken in a trial of the OX40 agonist ivuxolimab. These receptors were taken from an adult with an advanced solid tumor such as melanoma, head and neck, liver or kidney cancer.

This chain joins TRBV28 and TRBJ2-3; maybe TRBD1 (5 bases). The germline CDR1 and CDR2 sequences are MDHEN and SYDVKM. The CDR3 contains 13 residues. The ends were cut back, 6 bases at V and 0 bases at J, with 7 bases in the middle. The CDR3 sequence is CASRGPSTDTQYF. The CDR3 DNA sequence: TGTGCCAGCAGGGGGCCTAGCACAGATACGCAGTATTTT.

The chain recombines TRBV11-2 with TRBJ1-1; TRBD1 is a possible D gene (5 bases). Germline loops: CDR1 SGHAT, CDR2 FQNNGV. Trimming shortened V by 5 bases and J by 0 bases, and 7 bases separated the two germline ends. This CDR3 region has 13 residues. The CDR3 coding sequence is TGTGCCAGCAGCGTGACAGTGAACACTGAAGCTTTCTTT. It encodes CASSVTVNTEAFF.

The rearrangement links TRBV6-5 to TRBJ1-3, with 7 bases identical to TRBD1. Germline values: CDR1 MNHEY, CDR2 SVGAGI. The CDR3 is 15 residues long. The V gene end was trimmed by 6 bases and the J gene end by 4 bases; junction bases not matched to a gene: 9. The chain's CDR3 is CASSQDRSLGNTIYF. In DNA form, the CDR3 reads TGTGCCAGCAGCCAGGACAGGAGTCTAGGAAACACCATATATTTT.

This chain uses TRBV11-2 with TRBJ1-1, with 9 bases that match TRBD1. Losses at the gene ends were 7 bases for V and 5 bases for J; bases not matched to a gene: 8. This CDR3 has 14 amino acids. Germline CDR1 reads SGHAT; CDR2 reads FQNNGV. Here the CDR3 reads CASNRDRATTEAFF. CDR3 nucleotides: TGTGCCAGCAACCGGGACAGGGCAACGACTGAAGCTTTCTTT.

This sequence joins TRBV4-3 and TRBJ1-1; a weak D match, TRBD1 (5 bases). The V gene's germline CDR1 is LGHNA and CDR2 YSLEER. This CDR3 contains 15 residues. Trimming shortened V by 5 bases and J by 6 bases, and 19 bases separated the two germline ends. The CDR3 bases are TGCGCCAGCAGCAAAACGGGACTTATGGGCTCTGAAGCTTTCTTT. It specifies CASSKTGLMGSEAFF.

This rearrangement joins TRBV6-1 to TRBJ2-7; tentative D call: TRBD1 (6 bases). Trimming left V 4 bases short and J 3 bases short, with 10 bases between. In germline, CDR1 is MNHNS, CDR2 SASEGT. This CDR3 is built from 13 residues. CDR3 region: CASSAQGSYEQYF. The CDR3 DNA reads as TGTGCCAGCAGTGCTCAGGGGAGCTACGAGCAGTACTTC.

This chain uses TRBV6-1 with TRBJ1-2; tentative D call: TRBD1 (6 bases). CDR3 length: 14 residues. V shed 3 bases and J shed 6 bases, with 14 bases lying between them. CDR1 and CDR2 from the germline V gene are MNHNS and SASEGT. This chain's CDR3 is CASSDLQGGNGYTF. CDR3 nucleotide sequence: TGTGCCAGCAGTGACTTACAGGGTGGGAATGGCTACACCTTC.

The rearrangement links TRBV5-1 to TRBJ1-2, with D maybe TRBD1 (5 bases). Trimming shortened V by 5 bases and J by 2 bases, and 10 bases separated the two germline ends. This CDR3 contains 13 residues. In germline, CDR1 is SGHRS, CDR2 YFSETQ. The CDR3 DNA sequence: TGCGCCAGCAGAGCGGACACGAACTATGGCTACACCTTC. This encodes CASRADTNYGYTF. The full variable domain, its missing parts supplied by reference TRBV5-1 and TRBJ1-2, is KAGVTQTPRYLIKTRGQQVTLSCSPISGHRSVSWYQQTPGQGLQFLFEYFSETQRNKGNFPGRFSGRQFSNSRSEMNVSTLELGDSALYLCASRADTNYGYTFGSGTRLTVV.

DNA for the CDR3: TGTGCCAGCAGTGATAGGGGGCACACAGATACGCAGTATTTT. It yields the protein CASSDRGHTDTQYF. J is TRBJ2-3 and V is TRBV6-1; 7 positions agree with TRBD1. Germline CDR1 and CDR2: MNHNS and SASEGT. J was trimmed by 2 bases and V by 3 bases; bases with no gene match: 2. CDR3 length equals 14 residues.

In DNA, the CDR3 is TGCAGTGCTACCTTATCAGATACGCAGTATTTT. This encodes CSATLSDTQYF. The rearrangement joins TRBV20-1 to TRBJ2-3; D uncertain. The CDR3 is 11 residues long. Trimming left V 4 bases short and J 4 bases short, with 6 bases between. The V gene's germline CDR1 is DFQATT and CDR2 SNEGSKA (reference sequence).

The chain uses TRBV4-3 and TRBJ2-7, with TRBD2 matching over 9 bases. Unmatched junction bases numbered 3, after V lost 1 base and J lost 2 bases. From germline, CDR1 is LGHNA and CDR2 YSLEER. The CDR3 extends over 15 amino acids. The CDR3 bases are TGCGCCAGCAGCCAAGCCTCTAGCGGGACCTACGAGCAGTACTTC. Protein: CASSQASSGTYEQYF.

This chain connects TRBV9 to TRBJ1-5; 7 nucleotides agree with TRBD1. The V and J ends lost 0 bases and 5 bases, in that order; junction bases with no gene match: 5. The CDR3 contains 15 residues. Germline loops: CDR1 SGDLS, CDR2 YYNGEE. For the CDR3, the DNA is TGTGCCAGCAGCGTAGGGGCAGGGGGGTATCAGCCCCAGCATTTT. Encoded protein: CASSVGAGGYQPQHF.

CDR3 nucleotides: TGTGCCAGCAGCTACGGACTAGCGGGAGCCCCTTCCAAAGAGACCCAGTACTTC. Its translation is CASSYGLAGAPSKETQYF. The chain recombines TRBV5-4 with TRBJ2-5; 13 nucleotides match TRBD2. Germline V gene data show CDR1 as SGHNT and CDR2 as YYREEE (reference sequence). V was clipped by 3 bases and J by 3 bases; unmatched bases: 11. This CDR3 has 18 residues.

The chain employs TRBV30 and TRBJ2-3; 9 bases line up with TRBD2. J lost 1 base, V lost 3 bases, and 2 bases had no gene match. This CDR3 region has 14 residues. CDR1 and CDR2 (germline): GTSNPN, SVGIG (reference sequence). This CDR3 reads CAWSIAGGTDTQYF. In nucleotides, the CDR3 is TGTGCCTGGAGCATAGCGGGGGGCACAGATACGCAGTATTTT.

This chain connects TRBV5-1 to TRBJ1-3; D uncertain. The CDR3 length is 14 residues. Germline V gene data show CDR1 as SGHRS and CDR2 as YFSETQ. Trimming took off 0 bases at V and 4 bases at J, with 8 bases between the two ends. Here the CDR3 reads CASSLDVGGNTIYF. CDR3 in DNA: TGCGCCAGCAGCTTGGATGTGGGGGGAAACACCATATATTTT.

The chain recombines TRBV5-1 with TRBJ2-5; D uncertain. The germline V and J ends were trimmed by 2 bases and 2 bases, with 10 bases remaining between them. The CDR3 loop spans 14 amino acids. CDR1 is SGHRS, CDR2 YFSETQ, per germline. The CDR3 DNA reads as TGCGCCAGCAGCTTCGGTGAGACACAAGAGACCCAGTACTTC. Its translation: CASSFGETQETQYF.

This chain joins TRBV7-2 and TRBJ2-2, with unresolved D. Germline CDR1 is SGHTA and CDR2 is FQGNSA. The V gene lost 0 bases and the J gene lost 1 base, with 3 bases spanning the gap. The CDR3 sequence is 14 residues long. In DNA, the CDR3 is TGTGCCAGCAGCTTAGCTGGGAACACCGGGGAGCTGTTTTTT. Encoded protein: CASSLAGNTGELFF.

The rearrangement uses TRBV9 and TRBJ1-3, with TRBD1 matching 7 bases. This CDR3 spans 17 amino acids. Germline values: CDR1 SGDLS, CDR2 YYNGEE. Losses at the gene ends were 0 bases for V and 4 bases for J; bases not matched to a gene: 10. CDR3 in amino acids: CASSVEVRAGGGNTIYF. CDR3 DNA: TGTGCCAGCAGCGTAGAGGTTAGGGCAGGGGGAGGAAACACCATATATTTT.

The rearrangement links TRBV2 to TRBJ2-1; TRBD2 might be the D (6 bases). The CDR3 runs to 16 residues. Trimming cost V 2 bases and J 4 bases, with 15 bases left between them. Looked up from germline, CDR1 is SNHLY and CDR2 is FYNNEI. The CDR3 reads CASSERVWEEYNEQFF. Here the CDR3 DNA reads TGTGCCAGCAGTGAACGGGTATGGGAGGAGTACAATGAGCAGTTCTTC.

In its sample, this clone was seen once. V and J are TRBV19 and TRBJ2-7; either TRBD1 or TRBD2 may fit D (5 bases each). CDR3 length: 14 residues. The germline gives CDR1 LNHDA, CDR2 SQIVND (reference sequence). Trimming pared 6 bases from V and 0 bases from J, leaving 12 bases between. The CDR3 DNA reads TGTGCCAGTAGCACAAGGGACGGCTCCTACGAGCAGTACTTC. Its translation is CASSTRDGSYEQYF.

The V and J genes are TRBV7-9 and TRBJ2-1, with D perhaps matching TRBD1 or TRBD2 (5 bases each). This CDR3 region has 15 residues. V gave up 5 bases and J gave up 9 bases, with 20 bases separating them. Germline V CDR1 and CDR2: SEHNR, FQNEAQ (reference sequence). CDR3 sequence (DNA): TGTGCCAGCAGCGAAAGGCCGGGACCGCGGAGTGAGCAGTTCTTC. Its translation is CASSERPGPRSEQFF.

The rearrangement joins TRBV7-2 to TRBJ2-3; 10 bases are a match to TRBD2. CDR3 length: 15 amino acids. Germline-derived CDR1 and CDR2 are SGHTA and FQGNSA. V lost 6 bases, J lost 6 bases, and 9 bases stayed unmatched. CDR3 DNA: TGTGCCAGCAGGGGTCGCCTAGCGGGAGCGGATACGCAGTATTTT. This gives the protein CASRGRLAGADTQYF.

The gene calls are TRBV28 and TRBJ1-4; no definite D call. CDR3 length: 14 amino acids. Germline CDR1 reads MDHEN; CDR2 reads SYDVKM. V was cut by 3 bases and J by 2 bases, with 7 bases left in between. For the CDR3, the DNA is TGTGCCAGCAGTTTTGGCAGTACTAATGAAAAACTGTTTTTT. It codes for CASSFGSTNEKLFF.

The V gene is TRBV7-9, the J gene TRBJ2-3; D not certain. Trimming removed 5 bases at V and 0 bases at J, with 9 bases between. CDR3 length: 14 residues. Germline loops: CDR1 SEHNR, CDR2 FQNEAQ (reference sequence). In DNA, the CDR3 is TGTGCCAGCAGCCAAATAACTAGCACAGATACGCAGTATTTT. Its protein product is CASSQITSTDTQYF.

This chain uses TRBV28 with TRBJ1-5; D is unclear. The V and J ends lost 3 bases and 2 bases respectively, with 11 bases between them. The CDR3 sequence is 15 residues long. The V gene's germline CDR1 is MDHEN and CDR2 SYDVKM. The CDR3 loop reads CASSFGGIRNQPQHF. The CDR3 bases are TGTGCCAGCAGTTTTGGAGGGATTCGCAATCAGCCCCAGCATTTT.

The chain recombines TRBV7-3 with TRBJ2-3; possible D gene TRBD1, 5 bases. V lost 3 bases and J 1 base, leaving 11 bases between the germline ends. There are 15 residues in the CDR3. Germline V lookup: CDR1 SGHTA, CDR2 FQGTGA. The CDR3, as DNA: TGTGCCAGCAGCTTCAGGGCCGGACGCACAGATACGCAGTATTTT. It specifies CASSFRAGRTDTQYF.

The rearrangement links TRBV29-1 to TRBJ1-1; possibly TRBD1 for D (5 bases). CDR1 is SQVTM and CDR2 is ANQGSEA in the germline V gene. V was shortened by 3 bases and J by 0 bases, with 5 bases between the two germline ends. The CDR3 has 12 amino acids. Here the CDR3 reads CSVDRVNTEAFF. For the CDR3, the DNA is TGCAGCGTTGACAGGGTGAACACTGAAGCTTTCTTT.

J is TRBJ2-2 and V is TRBV5-1; 9 nucleotides agree with TRBD1. V lost 6 bases to trimming and J lost 6 bases; unmatched junction nucleotides: 15. The CDR3 is 17 amino acids. The germline V gene encodes CDR1 SGHRS and CDR2 YFSETQ. DNA for the CDR3: TGCGCCAGCATTTTTCTAGCCGGGACAGGGAGGCCCGGGGAGCTGTTTTTT. Encoded protein: CASIFLAGTGRPGELFF.

This chain connects TRBV2 to TRBJ2-2; possibly TRBD1 for D (6 bases). The CDR3 sequence is 14 residues long. V lost 6 bases and J lost 4, with 12 bases in between. CDR1 and CDR2 (germline): SNHLY, FYNNEI. The CDR3 region is CASRNQGRTGELFF. The DNA of the CDR3 is TGTGCCAGCAGGAATCAGGGGCGCACCGGGGAGCTGTTTTTT.